Presented here are 20 T cell receptor beta chains from one specimen sequenced in a study of Ad26.COV2.S vaccination and SARS-CoV-2 variants. Produced via immunoSEQ multiplex PCR; TCRdb's table is partial and in-frame only. The sample comprises about 350,000 clones, around 86% of which are singletons, and roughly 3.1% rests with the top ten. The treatment was: 15 to 20 received Ad26.COV2.S at low or high dose, single or two shots; several received placebo; per-sample allocation not given. Day 63 after the first vaccine or placebo injection was the time point for sampling. Sequences were derived from peripheral blood, sampled in a trial of Ad26.COV2.S vaccine versus placebo. The receptors derive from a person between 18 and 60 years old who received the Ad26.COV2.S COVID-19 vaccine or a placebo.

This clone came up a few times. The chain is built from TRBV24-1 and TRBJ2-3; TRBD2 aligns across 8 bases. The CDR3 contains 16 residues. V shed 3 bases and J 1 base; nucleotides not matched to a gene: 5. Germline values: CDR1 KGHDR, CDR2 SFDVKD. CDR3 sequence reads: CATSDNGAGGTDTQYF. Here the CDR3 DNA reads TGTGCCACCAGTGATAATGGAGCGGGGGGCACAGATACGCAGTATTTT.

Of note for this clone: The sample carries other DNA sequences with the same CDR3. The chain joins TRBV3-1 (or the pseudogene TRBV3-2) to TRBJ1-1, with D hard to call. Deletions cut 1 base from V and 1 base from J, with 4 bases between. The CDR3 totals 13 residues. The germline gives CDR1 LGHDT, CDR2 YNNKEL (reference sequence). Here the CDR3 reads CASSQVENTEAFF. In nucleotides, the CDR3 is TGTGCCAGCAGCCAAGTTGAGAACACTGAAGCTTTCTTT.

This chain uses TRBV7-2 with TRBJ1-3; D is uncertain. Germline CDR1 SGHTA, CDR2 FQGNSA. Deletions cut 5 bases from V and 0 bases from J, with 14 bases between. This CDR3 region has 16 residues. In DNA, the CDR3 is TGTGCCAGCAGCCCGATTTTGACCAGCTCTGGAAACACCATATATTTT. Translating it yields CASSPILTSSGNTIYF.

This sequence joins TRBV18 and TRBJ1-5; D is unclear. This CDR3 has 14 residues. Germline V gene sequence: CDR1 KGHSH, CDR2 LQKENI. Between the trimmed V and J ends, which lost 6 bases and 5 bases, there was a span of 14 bases. The DNA of the CDR3 is TGTGCCAGCTCGTCGTCGGTCGGGCATCAGCCCCAGCATTTT. It yields the protein CASSSSVGHQPQHF.

This clone was counted a single time. The J gene is TRBJ2-7, the V gene TRBV11-2, with no clear D. The CDR3 is made up of 13 amino acids. V shed 3 bases and J shed 2 bases, with 8 bases lying between them. The germline V gene encodes CDR1 SGHAT and CDR2 FQNNGV. This CDR3 is CASSLRLAYEQYF. In DNA, the CDR3 is TGTGCCAGCAGCTTGAGACTGGCCTACGAGCAGTACTTC.

This chain uses TRBV9 with TRBJ2-2; D is perhaps TRBD2 (6 bases). Trimming removed 6 bases from V and 5 bases from J, with 17 bases in between. The germline gives CDR1 SGDLS, CDR2 YYNGEE. The CDR3 loop spans 15 amino acids. CDR3 region: CASTESGVYTGELFF. The DNA of the CDR3 is TGTGCCAGCACGGAGTCGGGGGTTTATACCGGGGAGCTGTTTTTT.

The J gene is TRBJ1-5, the V gene TRBV19; weak D call: TRBD1 (5 bases). Trimming stripped 5 bases from V and 6 bases from J, with 20 bases between. From germline, CDR1 is LNHDA and CDR2 SQIVND (reference sequence). There are 16 residues in the CDR3. This chain's CDR3 is CASSWGSGGSSQPQHF. CDR3 nucleotides: TGTGCCAGTAGTTGGGGCTCCGGGGGTTCGTCTCAGCCCCAGCATTTT.

The chain has TRBV7-9 and TRBJ2-3; 9 bases map to TRBD1. Germline CDR1 reads SEHNR; CDR2 reads FQNEAQ (reference sequence). This CDR3 region has 15 residues. Trimming at V came to 4 bases and at J to 2 bases, leaving 4 bases not matched to a gene. The chain's CDR3 is CASSSGTGITDTQYF. CDR3 sequence (DNA): TGTGCCAGCAGCTCCGGGACAGGGATCACAGATACGCAGTATTTT.

The genes are TRBV19 and TRBJ1-2, with D uncertain. This CDR3 spans 12 amino acids. Germline assignment: CDR1 LNHDA and CDR2 SQIVND (reference sequence). The V and J ends lost 5 bases and 7 bases respectively, with 11 bases between them. CDR3 amino acids: CASSGKIRGYTF. The CDR3, as DNA: TGTGCCAGTAGTGGAAAGATACGTGGCTACACCTTC.

This chain connects TRBV10-1 to TRBJ1-2; TRBD1 is a possible D gene (5 bases). CDR1 is WNHNN and CDR2 is SYGVQD in the germline V gene (reference sequence). CDR3 length: 12 residues. V was cut by 8 bases and J by 4 bases, with 11 bases left in between. The CDR3 loop reads CASEGTIYGYTF. CDR3 in DNA: TGCGCCAGCGAGGGGACGATCTATGGCTACACCTTC.

CDR3 residues: CASGPETQYF. The DNA for the CDR3 is TGTGCCAGCGGACCCGAGACCCAGTACTTC. The V and J genes are TRBV3-1 (or the pseudogene TRBV3-2) and TRBJ2-5; no clear D gene. Germline assignment: CDR1 LGHDT and CDR2 YNNKEL (reference sequence). V was shortened by 8 bases and J by 5 bases, with 6 bases between the two germline ends. This CDR3 contains 10 residues.

The chain couples TRBV5-1 to TRBJ1-2; 9 bases map to TRBD1. J lost 5 bases, V lost 2 bases, and 4 bases had no gene match. The V gene's germline CDR1 is SGHRS and CDR2 YFSETQ. CDR3 length: 14 amino acids. The DNA of the CDR3 is TGCGCCAGCAGCTTACAGGGGGCTCAATATGGCTACACCTTC. Protein: CASSLQGAQYGYTF.

V is TRBV9 and J is TRBJ1-4; 8 positions agree with TRBD1. V trimming: 0 bases; J trimming: 8 bases; junction bases outside the gene matches: 3. The V gene's germline CDR1 is SGDLS and CDR2 YYNGEE. The CDR3 is made up of 14 amino acids. The CDR3: CASSVGQGAEKLFF. The CDR3 DNA reads as TGTGCCAGCAGCGTAGGGCAGGGGGCAGAAAAACTGTTTTTT.

The V call is TRBV7-8, the J call TRBJ1-1, with unresolved D. The V gene's germline CDR1 is SGHVS and CDR2 FQNEAQ. The CDR3 length is 13 residues. Trimming removed 1 base from V and 8 bases from J, with 11 bases in between. CDR3 coding DNA: TGTGCCAGCAGCTTAGTGGATGAAGTAGAAGCTTTCTTT. Amino acids: CASSLVDEVEAFF. The whole variable domain, filled in from reference TRBV7-8 and TRBJ1-1, reads GAGVSQSPRYKVAKRGQDVALRCDPISGHVSLFWYQQALGQGPEFLTYFQNEAQLDKSGLPSDRFFAERPEGSVSTLKIQRTQQEDSAVYLCASSLVDEVEAFFGQGTRLTVV.

The chain links TRBV9 to TRBJ1-2; maybe TRBD1 (5 bases). Germline values: CDR1 SGDLS, CDR2 YYNGEE. The CDR3 extends over 15 amino acids. The V end was cut by 0 bases, the J end by 4 bases, with 13 bases between. The DNA for the CDR3 is TGTGCCAGCAGCGTAGCCCTTCAGGGTCCCTATGGCTACACCTTC. It translates to CASSVALQGPYGYTF.

This chain joins TRBV5-4 and TRBJ1-1, with D unclear. Trimming took 0 bases from V and 6 from J, leaving 15 bases between them. This CDR3 contains 15 residues. The V gene's germline CDR1 is SGHNT and CDR2 YYREEE (reference sequence). The CDR3, as DNA: TGTGCCAGCAGCTTGGTTGCCCAGGACTTTGCTGAAGCTTTCTTT. It codes for CASSLVAQDFAEAFF.

CDR3 region: CASSPYVGGSTDTQYF. In DNA form, the CDR3 reads TGCGCCAGCAGCCCCTACGTGGGGGGATCAACAGATACGCAGTATTTT. J is TRBJ2-3 and V is TRBV4-3; D is possibly TRBD2 (6 bases). The CDR3 sequence is 16 residues long. Germline V gives CDR1 LGHNA, CDR2 YSLEER. Trimming removed 4 bases at V and 3 bases at J, with 17 bases between.

The chain has TRBV2 and TRBJ2-4; D ambiguous. Germline lookup yields CDR1 SNHLY and CDR2 FYNNEI. Between the trimmed V and J ends, which lost 4 bases and 0 bases, there was a span of 13 bases. The length of the CDR3 is 16 residues. The CDR3 region has the DNA TGTGCCAGCAGTGGGTATTGGGCTGAAGCCAAAAACATTCAGTACTTC. It yields the protein CASSGYWAEAKNIQYF.

The CDR3 sequence: CAISGTSPSYEQYF. The CDR3 nucleotides are TGTGCCATATCCGGGACTAGCCCCTCCTACGAGCAGTACTTC. This chain uses TRBV2 with TRBJ2-7; 9 nucleotides align to TRBD2. After removal of 10 bases from V and 0 bases from J, the junction contained 7 bases not matched to a gene. The CDR3 has 14 residues. Germline V gives CDR1 SNHLY, CDR2 FYNNEI.

This clone was detected only once. The V and J genes are TRBV7-9 and TRBJ2-1; no clear D gene. The CDR3 is 16 amino acids. Germline values: CDR1 SEHNR, CDR2 FQNEAQ (reference sequence). The V gene lost 4 bases and the J gene lost 0 bases, with 13 bases spanning the gap. CDR3: CASSSWTRSSYNEQFF. The CDR3 region has the DNA TGTGCCAGCAGCTCGTGGACCCGGAGCTCCTACAATGAGCAGTTCTTC. Filled out from reference TRBV7-9 and TRBJ2-1, the complete variable domain reads DTGVSQNPRHKITKRGQNVTFRCDPISEHNRLYWYRQTLGQGPEFLTYFQNEAQLEKSRLLSDRFSAERPKGSFSTLEIQRTEQGDSAMYLCASSSWTRSSYNEQFFGPGTRLTVL.